This T cell receptor beta chain came from a study of cytomegalovirus exposure and HLA in healthy donors. Study-wide points: The productive fraction for most TCR beta V segments was about 87% or about 30% in an earlier analysis. A later analysis reportedly identified an Asian-associated ancestry cluster as carrying fewer N-insertions than the 666-donor mean. A few CMV-associated chains were confirmed in vitro to be specific for CMV antigens. Sequence variants that were highly shared formed a cluster that was likely a sequencing artifact.

In the case of this clone: Antigen specificity is unknown.

The V segment lost 0 bases and the J segment 7 bases; nucleotides outside the gene matches: 7. The CDR3 consists of 15 residues. Germline-derived CDR1 and CDR2 are MGHRA and YSYEKL. PCR employed 60 Vbeta and 13 Jbeta primers. Clones were read by immunoSEQ multiplex PCR, and TCRdb kept only the in-frame ones, dropping some. In all, the sample yields approximately 120,000 clones. V and J are TRBV4-1 and TRBJ1-1, with 8 positions matching TRBD1. The sample was PBMCs. The receptor comes from a young man in good health and CMV-seronegative. This CDR3 reads CASSQDRGQGLEAFF. In nucleotides, the CDR3 is TGCGCCAGCAGCCAAGATCGCGGACAGGGTCTTGAAGCTTTCTTT.